Listed below are T cell receptor beta chains from one sample, sequenced in a study of T cells in Graves' hyperthyroidism and ophthalmopathy. From the multiplex PCR reads, TCRdb called clonotypes with MiXCR, one entry per CDR3 protein. The sample consists of approximately 400,000 distinct CDR3 sequences, 20% to 25% of them appearing once. The sequencing sample was made of blood. These receptors came from a man aged 50 or older with Graves' hyperthyroidism. CDR3s include the opening cysteine and the closing phenylalanine or tryptophan. D genes are given only for firm matches. Rows may omit the clone size; those that give it use once, few, many or a size class.

CDR3aa: CASSSHPDTEAFF
CDR3nt: TGTGCCAGCAGTTCACATCCGGACACTGAAGCTTTCTTT
len: 13
v_gene: TRBV6-5
j_gene: TRBJ1-1
abundance: few
d_gene: .

CDR3aa: CASRETGTNYEQYF
CDR3nt: TGTGCCAGCAGGGAGACAGGGACGAACTACGAGCAGTACTTC
len: 14
v_gene: TRBV6-1
j_gene: TRBJ2-7
abundance: .
d_gene: TRBD1

CDR3aa: CSATDFQRTQYF
CDR3nt: TGCAGTGCTACTGACTTCCAACGGACCCAGTACTTC
len: 12
v_gene: TRBV20-1
j_gene: TRBJ2-5
abundance: .
d_gene: .

CDR3aa: CASSLGLDRAQYEQYF
CDR3nt: TGCGCCAGCAGCTTGGGGTTGGACAGGGCACAGTACGAGCAGTACTTC
len: 16
v_gene: TRBV5-1
j_gene: TRBJ2-7
abundance: .
d_gene: TRBD1

CDR3aa: CAISEADSYEQYF
CDR3nt: TGTGCCATCAGTGAGGCCGACAGCTACGAGCAGTACTTC
len: 13
v_gene: TRBV10-3
j_gene: TRBJ2-7
abundance: .
d_gene: .

CDR3aa: CASSYADFPYTDTQYF
CDR3nt: TGTGCCAGCAGTTACGCGGACTTTCCGTACACAGATACGCAGTATTTT
len: 16
v_gene: TRBV6-2/TRBV6-3
j_gene: TRBJ2-3
abundance: many
d_gene: .

CDR3aa: CAWSPGTDTQYF
CDR3nt: TGTGCCTGGAGTCCGGGCACAGATACGCAGTATTTT
len: 12
v_gene: TRBV30
j_gene: TRBJ2-3
abundance: many
d_gene: .

CDR3aa: CASSPMLGEETQYF
CDR3nt: TGTGCCAGCAGCCCTATGCTAGGCGAAGAGACCCAGTACTTC
len: 14
v_gene: TRBV11-2
j_gene: TRBJ2-5
abundance: many
d_gene: .

CDR3aa: CASSKLAAVGTQYF
CDR3nt: TGTGCCAGCAGTAAACTAGCCGCGGTTGGGACCCAGTACTTC
len: 14
v_gene: TRBV12-3/TRBV12-4
j_gene: TRBJ2-5
abundance: few
d_gene: .

CDR3aa: CASSIEGGGTNEQFF
CDR3nt: TGTGCCAGTAGTATTGAGGGGGGGGGTACCAATGAGCAGTTCTTC
len: 15
v_gene: TRBV19
j_gene: TRBJ2-1
abundance: .
d_gene: .

CDR3aa: CAWRRRTTGNTIYF
CDR3nt: TGTGCCTGGAGGCGCCGGACAACTGGAAACACCATATATTTT
len: 14
v_gene: TRBV30
j_gene: TRBJ1-3
abundance: .
d_gene: .

CDR3aa: CASKQTSGRAGDYEQFF
CDR3nt: TGCGCCAGCAAACAAACGAGCGGGAGGGCAGGAGATTATGAGCAGTTCTTC
len: 17
v_gene: TRBV10-2
j_gene: TRBJ2-1
abundance: .
d_gene: TRBD2

CDR3aa: CASSFGSQGTDTQYF
CDR3nt: TGTGCCAGCAGTTTTGGGAGCCAGGGCACAGATACGCAGTATTTT
len: 15
v_gene: TRBV28
j_gene: TRBJ2-3
abundance: many
d_gene: .

CDR3aa: CASSLARGTTDTQYF
CDR3nt: TGTGCCAGCAGCTTAGCGCGCGGGACAACAGATACGCAGTATTTT
len: 15
v_gene: TRBV7-9
j_gene: TRBJ2-3
abundance: few
d_gene: .

CDR3aa: CASSLAATSAQYNEQFF
CDR3nt: TGCGCCAGCAGCTTGGCAGCTACTAGCGCCCAATACAATGAGCAGTTCTTC
len: 17
v_gene: TRBV5-1
j_gene: TRBJ2-1
abundance: many
d_gene: TRBD2

CDR3aa: CASSAYRGEETQYF
CDR3nt: TGTGCCAGCAGCGCCTACAGGGGTGAAGAGACCCAGTACTTC
len: 14
v_gene: TRBV7-2
j_gene: TRBJ2-5
abundance: .
d_gene: TRBD1

CDR3aa: CASSSLADYNEQFF
CDR3nt: TGTGCCAGCAGTAGTCTAGCGGATTACAATGAGCAGTTCTTC
len: 14
v_gene: TRBV7-3
j_gene: TRBJ2-1
abundance: once
d_gene: TRBD2

CDR3aa: CSAVVVNTGNQPQHF
CDR3nt: TGCAGTGCCGTAGTTGTGAACACAGGGAATCAGCCCCAGCATTTT
len: 15
v_gene: TRBV20-1
j_gene: TRBJ1-5
abundance: .
d_gene: .

CDR3aa: CASSYEQEYSPLHF
CDR3nt: TGTGCCAGCAGTTACGAACAGGAATATTCACCCCTCCACTTT
len: 14
v_gene: TRBV28
j_gene: TRBJ1-6
abundance: .
d_gene: .

CDR3aa: CASHYYNYGYTF
CDR3nt: TGTGCCAGTCATTATTATAACTATGGCTACACCTTC
len: 12
v_gene: TRBV19
j_gene: TRBJ1-2
abundance: .
d_gene: .

CDR3aa: CASSRGDFLPQHF
CDR3nt: TGTGCCAGCAGTAGGGGTGATTTCTTGCCCCAGCATTTT
len: 13
v_gene: TRBV28
j_gene: TRBJ1-5
abundance: .
d_gene: .

CDR3aa: CASSGTSGSSLDYEQYF
CDR3nt: TGTGCCAGCAGTGGGACTAGCGGGAGCTCGTTAGACTACGAGCAGTACTTC
len: 17
v_gene: TRBV27
j_gene: TRBJ2-7
abundance: .
d_gene: TRBD2

CDR3aa: CASSRTSGRPPQVTQYF
CDR3nt: TGTGCCAGCAGTAGGACTAGCGGGAGGCCCCCACAAGTGACCCAGTACTTC
len: 17
v_gene: TRBV2
j_gene: TRBJ2-5
abundance: .
d_gene: TRBD2

CDR3aa: CASSQPGQGVYGYTF
CDR3nt: TGCGCCAGCAGCCAACCGGGACAGGGGGTCTATGGCTACACCTTC
len: 15
v_gene: TRBV5-1
j_gene: TRBJ1-2
abundance: .
d_gene: TRBD1

CDR3aa: CASSVDGGGVLNEQFF
CDR3nt: TGTGCCAGCAGCGTAGACGGCGGGGGGGTACTCAATGAGCAGTTCTTC
len: 16
v_gene: TRBV9
j_gene: TRBJ2-1
abundance: once
d_gene: TRBD2

CDR3aa: CASSPRLAGSTDTQYF
CDR3nt: TGTGCCAGCAGTCCAAGACTAGCGGGAAGCACAGATACGCAGTATTTT
len: 16
v_gene: TRBV27
j_gene: TRBJ2-3
abundance: many
d_gene: TRBD2

CDR3aa: CASSQTGGTYNEQFF
CDR3nt: TGTGCCAGCAGCCAGACAGGGGGGACCTACAATGAGCAGTTCTTC
len: 15
v_gene: TRBV14
j_gene: TRBJ2-1
abundance: many
d_gene: TRBD1

CDR3aa: CASSYSGGAYGETQYF
CDR3nt: TGTGCCAGCAGTTACTCCGGCGGGGCATATGGAGAGACCCAGTACTTC
len: 16
v_gene: TRBV6-6
j_gene: TRBJ2-5
abundance: few
d_gene: .

CDR3aa: CATSDPGRASDTQYF
CDR3nt: TGTGCCACCAGTGACCCCGGCAGGGCCTCAGATACGCAGTATTTT
len: 15
v_gene: TRBV24-1
j_gene: TRBJ2-3
abundance: few
d_gene: .

CDR3aa: CASSLDSASSGNTIYF
CDR3nt: TGCGCCAGCAGCCTGGACAGTGCAAGTTCTGGAAACACCATATATTTT
len: 16
v_gene: TRBV5-1
j_gene: TRBJ1-3
abundance: .
d_gene: .

CDR3aa: CASSQNGITNEAFF
CDR3nt: TGTGCCAGCAGCCAAAACGGGATAACGAATGAAGCTTTCTTT
len: 14
v_gene: TRBV7-2
j_gene: TRBJ1-1
abundance: .
d_gene: .

CDR3aa: CASRTNRDSYNEQFF
CDR3nt: TGTGCCAGCAGGACGAACAGGGACTCCTACAATGAGCAGTTCTTC
len: 15
v_gene: TRBV28
j_gene: TRBJ2-1
abundance: many
d_gene: .

CDR3aa: CASSELRDTQYF
CDR3nt: TGTGCCAGCAGTGAATTGCGAGATACGCAGTATTTT
len: 12
v_gene: TRBV6-1
j_gene: TRBJ2-3
abundance: many
d_gene: .

CDR3aa: CSARGEGNIQYF
CDR3nt: TGCAGTGCTAGGGGGGAGGGAAACATTCAGTACTTC
len: 12
v_gene: TRBV20-1
j_gene: TRBJ2-4
abundance: .
d_gene: TRBD2

CDR3aa: CASSPPLAGEVEQFF
CDR3nt: TGTGCCAGCAGCCCCCCACTAGCGGGAGAAGTCGAGCAGTTCTTC
len: 15
v_gene: TRBV11-2
j_gene: TRBJ2-1
abundance: .
d_gene: TRBD2

CDR3aa: CSATTGWNQETQYF
CDR3nt: TGCAGTGCGACCACGGGCTGGAATCAAGAGACCCAGTACTTC
len: 14
v_gene: TRBV20-1
j_gene: TRBJ2-5
abundance: few
d_gene: .

CDR3aa: CASSLTGPNSPLHF
CDR3nt: TGCGCCAGCAGCTTGACAGGGCCAAATTCACCCCTCCACTTT
len: 14
v_gene: TRBV5-1
j_gene: TRBJ1-6
abundance: .
d_gene: .

CDR3aa: CASSLPYQETQYF
CDR3nt: TGTGCCAGCAGCTTGCCCTACCAAGAGACCCAGTACTTC
len: 13
v_gene: TRBV11-2
j_gene: TRBJ2-5
abundance: few
d_gene: .

CDR3aa: CASSLDGGTGSGGYTF
CDR3nt: TGCGCCAGCAGCTTGGATGGCGGGACCGGCTCCGGAGGATACACCTTC
len: 16
v_gene: TRBV5-1
j_gene: TRBJ1-2
abundance: .
d_gene: .

CDR3aa: CATSRSLQETQYF
CDR3nt: TGTGCCACCAGCAGAAGTCTCCAAGAGACCCAGTACTTC
len: 13
v_gene: TRBV15
j_gene: TRBJ2-5
abundance: .
d_gene: .

CDR3aa: CSARGRTGSPYEEQFF
CDR3nt: TGCAGTGCTAGAGGGCGCACGGGCTCGCCGTATGAGGAGCAGTTCTTC
len: 16
v_gene: TRBV20-1
j_gene: TRBJ2-1
abundance: few
d_gene: .

CDR3aa: CSVVAAGGRGEQYF
CDR3nt: TGCAGCGTTGTAGCGGCGGGGGGTCGGGGCGAGCAGTACTTC
len: 14
v_gene: TRBV29-1
j_gene: TRBJ2-7
abundance: .
d_gene: TRBD2

CDR3aa: CAISVGRDYTF
CDR3nt: TGTGCCATCAGTGTTGGACGAGACTACACCTTC
len: 11
v_gene: TRBV10-3
j_gene: TRBJ1-2
abundance: .
d_gene: .

CDR3aa: CASSLRQGAEKLFF
CDR3nt: TGTGCCAGCAGCTTACGACAGGGGGCAGAAAAACTGTTTTTT
len: 14
v_gene: TRBV7-2
j_gene: TRBJ1-4
abundance: .
d_gene: TRBD1

CDR3aa: CASSFVGSYPGELFF
CDR3nt: TGTGCCAGCAGTTTCGTCGGGAGCTACCCCGGGGAGCTGTTTTTT
len: 15
v_gene: TRBV12-3/TRBV12-4
j_gene: TRBJ2-2
abundance: few
d_gene: .

CDR3aa: CASSSAGWVNNEQFF
CDR3nt: TGTGCCAGCAGCTCCGCGGGGTGGGTAAACAATGAGCAGTTCTTC
len: 15
v_gene: TRBV7-9
j_gene: TRBJ2-1
abundance: few
d_gene: .

CDR3aa: CASSSLGGRAGIYNEQFF
CDR3nt: TGTGCCAGCAGCTCTCTTGGCGGGAGGGCCGGGATATACAATGAGCAGTTCTTC
len: 18
v_gene: TRBV12-3/TRBV12-4
j_gene: TRBJ2-1
abundance: .
d_gene: TRBD2

CDR3aa: CASRPGLAGGTSSKETQYF
CDR3nt: TGTGCCAGCCGCCCGGGACTAGCGGGAGGGACGTCGAGTAAAGAGACCCAGTACTTC
len: 19
v_gene: TRBV6-1
j_gene: TRBJ2-5
abundance: many
d_gene: TRBD2

CDR3aa: CASSEQGSYEQYF
CDR3nt: TGCGCCAGCAGTGAACAGGGTTCCTACGAGCAGTACTTC
len: 13
v_gene: TRBV10-1
j_gene: TRBJ2-7
abundance: few
d_gene: .

CDR3aa: CATSRDTVSYNEQFF
CDR3nt: TGTGCCACCAGTCGTGACACTGTATCCTACAATGAGCAGTTCTTC
len: 15
v_gene: TRBV24-1
j_gene: TRBJ2-1
abundance: .
d_gene: .

CDR3aa: CASSRSTSGYNEQFF
CDR3nt: TGTGCCAGCAGTAGGTCGACTAGCGGGTACAATGAGCAGTTCTTC
len: 15
v_gene: TRBV27
j_gene: TRBJ2-1
abundance: .
d_gene: TRBD2

CDR3aa: CSVRTGAGGGNEQFF
CDR3nt: TGCAGCGTTAGGACGGGGGCGGGAGGTGGGAATGAGCAGTTCTTC
len: 15
v_gene: TRBV29-1
j_gene: TRBJ2-1
abundance: few
d_gene: TRBD2

CDR3aa: CASSAEGVGSPLHF
CDR3nt: TGTGCCAGCAGTGCTGAGGGGGTTGGTTCACCCCTCCACTTT
len: 14
v_gene: TRBV2
j_gene: TRBJ1-6
abundance: .
d_gene: .

CDR3aa: CASSLKPSDHEQYF
CDR3nt: TGCGCCAGCAGCTTAAAGCCGTCGGACCACGAGCAGTACTTC
len: 14
v_gene: TRBV4-1
j_gene: TRBJ2-7
abundance: .
d_gene: .

CDR3aa: CASSYQIRRPETQYF
CDR3nt: TGTGCCAGCAGCTACCAAATACGGAGGCCAGAGACCCAGTACTTC
len: 15
v_gene: TRBV5-4
j_gene: TRBJ2-5
abundance: few
d_gene: .

CDR3aa: CSAGADTDTQYF
CDR3nt: TGCAGTGCTGGAGCGGACACAGATACGCAGTATTTT
len: 12
v_gene: TRBV20-1
j_gene: TRBJ2-3
abundance: many
d_gene: .

CDR3aa: CASSLLEGANVLTF
CDR3nt: TGTGCCAGCAGTCTTCTGGAGGGGGCCAACGTCCTGACTTTC
len: 14
v_gene: TRBV28
j_gene: TRBJ2-6
abundance: few
d_gene: .

CDR3aa: CAISEEGRNSYEQYF
CDR3nt: TGTGCCATCAGTGAAGAGGGCCGAAACTCCTACGAGCAGTACTTC
len: 15
v_gene: TRBV10-3
j_gene: TRBJ2-7
abundance: .
d_gene: .

CDR3aa: CASSLAGGIQETQYF
CDR3nt: TGTGCCAGCAGCTTAGCGGGAGGGATCCAAGAGACCCAGTACTTC
len: 15
v_gene: TRBV13
j_gene: TRBJ2-5
abundance: many
d_gene: TRBD2